This T cell receptor (beta chain) was sequenced for a study of post-analysis software for immune sequencing data. As for the study in general: Relapsing-remitting, secondary progressive and progressive-relapsing forms of multiple sclerosis all featured among disease courses.

There are a few counts of this clonotype. Its antigen is undetermined. Study-wide findings and caveats: Batch-matched samples strongly co-clustered by F measure. Relative to controls, patients with multiple sclerosis showed significantly lower normalized Chao1 diversity.

The authors incorporated unique molecular identifiers into the TCR beta cDNA libraries. Yield was roughly 0.5 million cDNA molecules from around 1 to 9.1 million T cells. From the PCR reads, TCRdb called clonotypes with MiXCR, one entry per CDR3 protein. The sample gives around 440,000 distinct CDR3 sequences, around 40% of which show up once; over 10% is in the top ten. The material sequenced was blood. The sequence was obtained from a girl aged 5-17 years with multiple sclerosis.

For the CDR3, the DNA is TGCGCCAGCAGCTTGGCGTCAGTTAAGAACACTGAAGCTTTCTTT. This gives the protein CASSLASVKNTEAFF. V gene TRBV5-1 combines with J gene TRBJ1-1; D not resolved. Trimming took 0 bases from V and 1 from J, leaving 10 bases between them. CDR3 length: 15 amino acids. The V gene's germline CDR1 is SGHRS and CDR2 YFSETQ.